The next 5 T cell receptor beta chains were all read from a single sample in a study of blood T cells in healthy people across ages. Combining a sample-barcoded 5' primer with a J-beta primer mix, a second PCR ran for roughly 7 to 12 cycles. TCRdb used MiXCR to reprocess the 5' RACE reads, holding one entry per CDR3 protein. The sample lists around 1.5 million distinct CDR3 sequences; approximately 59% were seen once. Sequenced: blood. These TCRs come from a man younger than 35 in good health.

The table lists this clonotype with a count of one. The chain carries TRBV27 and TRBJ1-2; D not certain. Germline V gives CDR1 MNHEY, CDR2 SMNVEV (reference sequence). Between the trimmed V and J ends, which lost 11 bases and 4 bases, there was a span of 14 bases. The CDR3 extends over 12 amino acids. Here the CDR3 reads CAVDVRPYGYTF. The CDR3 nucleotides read TGTGCCGTCGACGTGCGCCCCTATGGCTACACCTTC.

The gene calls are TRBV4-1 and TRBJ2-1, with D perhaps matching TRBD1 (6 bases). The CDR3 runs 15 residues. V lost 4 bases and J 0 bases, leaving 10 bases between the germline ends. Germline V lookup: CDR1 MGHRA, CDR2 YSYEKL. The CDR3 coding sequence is TGCGCCAGCAGCCTAAGACAGGACTCCTACAATGAGCAGTTCTTC. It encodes CASSLRQDSYNEQFF.

CDR3 sequence (DNA): TGTGCCAGCAGCCAAGACGGCCAGGGTTCGGCTAATGAAAAACTGTTTTTT. Amino acid sequence: CASSQDGQGSANEKLFF. The chain is built from TRBV4-2 and TRBJ1-4, with TRBD1 as a possible D gene (5 bases). Germline CDR1 LGHNA, CDR2 YNFKEQ. V was cut by 0 bases and J by 3 bases, with 14 bases left in between. This CDR3 is built from 17 residues.

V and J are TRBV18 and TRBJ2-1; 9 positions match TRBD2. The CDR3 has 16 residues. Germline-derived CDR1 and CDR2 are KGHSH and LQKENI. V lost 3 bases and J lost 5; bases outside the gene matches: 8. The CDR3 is CASSPLPAGGNNEQFF. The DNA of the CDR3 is TGTGCCAGCTCACCTCTTCCAGCGGGGGGAAACAATGAGCAGTTCTTC.

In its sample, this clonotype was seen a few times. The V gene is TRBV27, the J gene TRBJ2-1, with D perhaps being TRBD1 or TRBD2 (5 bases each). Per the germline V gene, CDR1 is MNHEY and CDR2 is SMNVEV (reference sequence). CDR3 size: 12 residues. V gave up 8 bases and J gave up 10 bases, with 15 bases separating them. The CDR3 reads CASAEGIWEQFF. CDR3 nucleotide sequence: TGTGCCAGCGCCGAGGGGATTTGGGAGCAGTTCTTC.